The 22 T cell receptor beta chains listed next were all sequenced from one sample in a study of blood T cell repertoires in COVID-19. Assay: immunoSEQ multiplex PCR; the TCRdb copy retains only in-frame clones and omits some. The data show roughly 64,000 clones, under 80% seen once. The source material was PBMCs or T cells enriched from blood (not recorded which). The receptors were gathered from a woman aged 55-70 years who had been exposed to COVID-19.

The chain recombines TRBV28 with TRBJ1-2; D ambiguous. This CDR3 comprises 12 residues. Per germline, CDR1 MDHEN and CDR2 SYDVKM. V was pared by 7 bases and J by 4 bases, with 10 bases between. CDR3 sequence (DNA): TGTGCCAGCACGGAGGACCGCTATGGCTACACCTTC. Its translation: CASTEDRYGYTF.

This clone came up a few times. The gene calls are TRBV28 and TRBJ2-5; TRBD2 matches at 9 bases. Germline CDR1 MDHEN, CDR2 SYDVKM. CDR3 size: 16 residues. J was trimmed by 5 bases and V by 3 bases; bases with no gene match: 10. CDR3 amino acids: CASSLGAGGPVETQYF. CDR3 DNA sequence: TGTGCCAGCAGTTTGGGGGCGGGGGGGCCCGTGGAGACCCAGTACTTC.

This chain joins TRBV27 and TRBJ1-1; tentative D call: TRBD1 (5 bases). The CDR3 totals 12 residues. Trimming cost V 8 bases and J 7 bases, with 14 bases left between them. CDR1 is MNHEY and CDR2 is SMNVEV in the germline V gene (reference sequence). The CDR3 loop is CASGGAGFEAFF. CDR3 coding DNA: TGTGCCAGCGGTGGGGCAGGGTTTGAAGCTTTCTTT.

The chain uses TRBV27 and TRBJ2-1; 9 bases fit TRBD1. Germline CDR1 MNHEY, CDR2 SMNVEV (reference sequence). The CDR3 length is 13 residues. The V segment lost 6 bases and the J segment 6 bases; nucleotides outside the gene matches: 3. CDR3 nucleotide sequence: TGTGCCAGCAGACTGACAGGGGGCAATGAGCAGTTCTTC. Its translation is CASRLTGGNEQFF.

The chain recombines TRBV19 with TRBJ1-1; TRBD1 is a possible D gene (6 bases). V was cut by 11 bases and J by 3 bases, with 19 bases left in between. This CDR3 has 14 amino acids. In germline, CDR1 is LNHDA, CDR2 SQIVND (reference sequence). The CDR3 bases are TGTGCCTGTTTGGACAGAGAAGAGTACACTGAAGCTTTCTTT. It yields the protein CACLDREEYTEAFF.

This chain joins TRBV7-8 and TRBJ2-7; 8 nucleotides agree with TRBD2. Unmatched junction bases numbered 9, after V lost 5 bases and J lost 6 bases. CDR1 SGHVS and CDR2 FQNEAQ come from the germline V gene. The CDR3 has 14 amino acids. CDR3 region: CASSVLTGGVEQYF. DNA for the CDR3: TGTGCCAGCAGCGTCCTCACGGGAGGGGTCGAGCAGTACTTC.

V gene TRBV6-5 combines with J gene TRBJ2-7; D possibly corresponds to TRBD2 (5 bases). V shed 2 bases and J shed 9 bases, with 8 bases lying between them. The CDR3 is 11 residues long. In germline, CDR1 is MNHEY, CDR2 SVGAGI. The CDR3 is CASSYGGGQYF. The CDR3 DNA is TGTGCCAGCAGTTACGGTGGAGGGCAGTACTTC.

V usage is TRBV28 and J usage is TRBJ1-5; a possible D gene is TRBD1 (6 bases). The CDR3 is 15 amino acids. The ends were cut back, 4 bases at V and 7 bases at J, with 17 bases in the middle. Germline V gene data show CDR1 as MDHEN and CDR2 as SYDVKM. The CDR3 DNA follows: TGTGCCAGCAGTTCAATACAGGGAAGGGACCAGCCCCAGCATTTT. It encodes CASSSIQGRDQPQHF.

The chain employs TRBV30 and TRBJ1-1; D may be TRBD1 (5 bases). This CDR3 spans 13 amino acids. CDR1 is GTSNPN, CDR2 SVGIG, per germline (reference sequence). V dropped 3 bases and J dropped 11 bases, with 19 bases sitting between them. As DNA, the CDR3 is TGTGCCTGGAGAACGCCGGGGGTGTCTGCGGCTTTCTTT. Translated, it gives CAWRTPGVSAAFF.

This clone was counted many times. V gene TRBV28 combines with J gene TRBJ1-6, with 10 bases aligning to TRBD1. The CDR3 covers 17 residues. Germline values: CDR1 MDHEN, CDR2 SYDVKM. V lost 5 bases and J lost 0; bases outside the gene matches: 4. This chain's CDR3 is CASSPRTGGSYNSPLHF. In DNA form, the CDR3 reads TGTGCCAGCAGTCCCCGGACAGGGGGCTCCTATAATTCACCCCTCCACTTT.

This clone appeared a few times. The rearrangement uses TRBV30 and TRBJ1-5; possibly TRBD1 for D (6 bases). The CDR3 spans 14 residues. V lost 0 bases and J lost 6, with 12 bases in between. Per the germline V gene, CDR1 is GTSNPN and CDR2 is SVGIG (reference sequence). The CDR3 is CAWSVTRGSQPQHF. The CDR3 DNA sequence: TGTGCCTGGAGTGTAACCAGGGGTAGTCAGCCCCAGCATTTT.

This clone came up once. This chain connects TRBV12-3 or TRBV12-4 to TRBJ2-7, with unresolved D. Trimming took off 2 bases at V and 4 bases at J, with 9 bases between the two ends. CDR3 length: 13 amino acids. The CDR3, as DNA: TGTGCCAGCAGTTTAAAGACAAAGTACGAGCAGTACTTC. This gives the protein CASSLKTKYEQYF.

This sequence joins TRBV27 and TRBJ2-7; a weak D match, TRBD2 (6 bases). This CDR3 is 15 amino acids long. The germline V gene has CDR1 MNHEY and CDR2 SMNVEV (reference sequence). Trimming removed 5 bases at V and 6 bases at J, with 20 bases between. Here the CDR3 DNA reads TGTGCCAGCAGTGCAGGAGGGAAGTCGATGAGCGAGCAGTACTTC. Translating gives CASSAGGKSMSEQYF.

V gene TRBV5-1 combines with J gene TRBJ1-6, with TRBD1 identical over 7 bases. This CDR3 comprises 15 residues. Germline CDR1 is SGHRS and CDR2 is YFSETQ. The ends lost 4 bases at V and 6 bases at J; junction bases unmatched: 7. CDR3: CASSIDRVGNSPLHF. CDR3 coding DNA: TGCGCCAGCAGCATCGACAGGGTTGGTAATTCACCCCTCCACTTT.

In DNA form, the CDR3 reads TGTGCCAGCAGCCAAAACGCCGGGACTAATGAGCAGTTCTTC. It codes for CASSQNAGTNEQFF. The chain recombines TRBV14 with TRBJ2-1, with a weak D call TRBD2 (6 bases). Between the trimmed V and J ends, which lost 2 bases and 7 bases, there was a span of 12 bases. The germline CDR1 and CDR2 sequences are SGHDN and FVKESK. This CDR3 has 14 amino acids.

This clone has just one count. The genes are TRBV9 and TRBJ2-1; 8 bases line up with TRBD2. There are 16 residues in the CDR3. Germline lookup yields CDR1 SGDLS and CDR2 YYNGEE. With 1 base clipped from V and 6 bases from J, the junction kept 9 bases outside the gene matches. The CDR3 DNA follows: TGTGCCAGCAGCGTAACCAGGAGCGGGGGCGTCAATGAGCAGTTCTTC. As protein: CASSVTRSGGVNEQFF. Looking up the rest from reference TRBV9 and TRBJ2-1 gives the full variable domain: DSGVTQTPKHLITATGQRVTLRCSPRSGDLSVYWYQQSLDQGLQFLIQYYNGEERAKGNILERFSAQQFPDLHSELNLSSLELGDSALYFCASSVTRSGGVNEQFFGPGTRLTVL.

V gene TRBV6-5 combines with J gene TRBJ1-1, with 8 bases matching TRBD1. CDR3 length equals 14 residues. Germline V gene sequence: CDR1 MNHEY, CDR2 SVGAGI. V shed 2 bases, J shed 6 bases, and the junction held 5 bases outside the gene matches. CDR3 sequence: CASSYGQGAAEAFF. Written as DNA, the CDR3 is TGTGCCAGCAGTTACGGGCAGGGGGCCGCTGAAGCTTTCTTT.

The count of this clone is one. V is TRBV7-8 and J is TRBJ1-3, with 7 bases that match TRBD1. Germline CDR1 reads SGHVS; CDR2 reads FQNEAQ. The junction had 4 bases not matched to a gene; V was cut back by 5 bases and J by 0 bases. The CDR3 consists of 15 residues. CDR3 DNA: TGTGCCAGCAGCACCCGACAGGGCTCTGGAAACACCATATATTTT. This encodes CASSTRQGSGNTIYF.

This clone was recorded a few times. The chain uses TRBV5-1 and TRBJ1-1; 9 nucleotides agree with TRBD1. This CDR3 has 15 residues. Unmatched junction bases numbered 12, after V lost 6 bases and J lost 6 bases. Germline V gives CDR1 SGHRS, CDR2 YFSETQ. The CDR3 sequence: CASKFSGTGFAEAFF. CDR3 nucleotides: TGCGCCAGCAAGTTTTCCGGGACAGGGTTTGCTGAAGCTTTCTTT.

This chain links TRBV11-2 with TRBJ1-1; 9 bases are a match to TRBD1. This CDR3 region has 13 residues. V dropped 6 bases and J dropped 5; count of bases not matched to a gene: 4. Germline V gene lookup returns CDR1 SGHAT and CDR2 FQNNGV. CDR3 coding DNA: TGTGCCAGCAGAAAGACAGGGGGGACTGAAGCTTTCTTT. Its translation is CASRKTGGTEAFF.

The chain links TRBV10-2 to TRBJ2-3, with TRBD2 matching 10 bases. V dropped 6 bases and J dropped 5; count of bases not matched to a gene: 8. The germline V gene has CDR1 WSHSY and CDR2 SAAADI. There are 15 residues in the CDR3. The CDR3 sequence: CASRDSSGRGDTQYF. For the CDR3, the DNA is TGCGCCAGCAGAGACTCAAGCGGGAGGGGAGATACGCAGTATTTT.

This clone has a single count. The V call is TRBV30, the J call TRBJ1-5; TRBD1 might be the D (5 bases). Trimming stripped 2 bases from V and 10 bases from J, with 15 bases between. The CDR3 spans 13 residues. Germline CDR1 is GTSNPN and CDR2 is SVGIG (reference sequence). The CDR3 is CAWSNEGDGPQHF. DNA of the CDR3: TGTGCCTGGAGTAATGAAGGGGATGGTCCCCAGCATTTT.